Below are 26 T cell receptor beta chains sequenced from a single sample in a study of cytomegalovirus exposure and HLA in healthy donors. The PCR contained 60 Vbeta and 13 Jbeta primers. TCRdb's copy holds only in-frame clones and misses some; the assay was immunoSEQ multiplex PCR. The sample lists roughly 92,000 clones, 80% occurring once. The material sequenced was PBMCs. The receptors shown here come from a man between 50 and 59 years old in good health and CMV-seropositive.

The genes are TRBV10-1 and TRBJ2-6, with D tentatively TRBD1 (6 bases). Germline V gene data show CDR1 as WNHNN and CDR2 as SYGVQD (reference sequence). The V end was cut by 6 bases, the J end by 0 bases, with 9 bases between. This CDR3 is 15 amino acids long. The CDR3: CASSKGGSGANVLTF. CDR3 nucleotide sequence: TGCGCCAGCAGCAAAGGGGGCTCTGGGGCCAACGTCCTGACTTTC.

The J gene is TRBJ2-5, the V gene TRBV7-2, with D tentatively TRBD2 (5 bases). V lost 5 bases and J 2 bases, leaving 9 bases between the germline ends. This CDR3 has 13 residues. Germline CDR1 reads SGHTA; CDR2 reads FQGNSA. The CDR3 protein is CASSAWRQETQYF. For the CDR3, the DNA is TGTGCCAGCAGCGCGTGGAGGCAAGAGACCCAGTACTTC.

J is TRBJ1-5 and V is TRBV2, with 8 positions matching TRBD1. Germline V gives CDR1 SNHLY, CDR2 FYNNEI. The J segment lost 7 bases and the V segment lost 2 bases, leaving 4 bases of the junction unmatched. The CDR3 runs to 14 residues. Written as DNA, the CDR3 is TGTGCCAGCAGTGAACAGGGGGCGAGACAGCCCCAGCATTTT. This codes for CASSEQGARQPQHF.

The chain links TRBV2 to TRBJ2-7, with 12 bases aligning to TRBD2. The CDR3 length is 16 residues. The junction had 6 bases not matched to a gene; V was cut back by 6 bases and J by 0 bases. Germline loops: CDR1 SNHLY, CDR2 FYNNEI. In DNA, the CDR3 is TGTGCCAGCAGGAGAGGACTAGCGGGAACCTCCTACGAGCAGTACTTC. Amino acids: CASRRGLAGTSYEQYF.

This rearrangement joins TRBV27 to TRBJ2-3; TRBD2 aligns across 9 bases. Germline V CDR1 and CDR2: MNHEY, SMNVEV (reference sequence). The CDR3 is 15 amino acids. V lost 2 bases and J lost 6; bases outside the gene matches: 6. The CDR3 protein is CASSLASGAFDTQYF. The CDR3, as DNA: TGTGCCAGCAGTTTAGCTAGCGGGGCTTTCGATACGCAGTATTTT.

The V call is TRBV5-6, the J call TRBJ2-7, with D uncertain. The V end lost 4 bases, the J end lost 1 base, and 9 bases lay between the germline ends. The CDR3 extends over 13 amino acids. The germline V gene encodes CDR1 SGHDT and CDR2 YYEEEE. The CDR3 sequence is CASSADWSYEQYF. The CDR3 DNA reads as TGTGCCAGCAGCGCCGACTGGTCCTACGAGCAGTACTTC.

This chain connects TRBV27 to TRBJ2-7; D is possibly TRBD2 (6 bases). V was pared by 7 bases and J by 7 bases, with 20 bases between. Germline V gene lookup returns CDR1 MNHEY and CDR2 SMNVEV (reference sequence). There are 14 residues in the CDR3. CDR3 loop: CASNKSPPGLEQYF. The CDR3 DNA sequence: TGTGCCAGCAATAAGAGTCCTCCGGGACTTGAGCAGTACTTC.

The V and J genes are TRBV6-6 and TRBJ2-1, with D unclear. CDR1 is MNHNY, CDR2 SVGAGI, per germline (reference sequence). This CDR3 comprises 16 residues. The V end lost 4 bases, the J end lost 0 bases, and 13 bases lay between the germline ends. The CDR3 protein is CASSFSLADSYNEQFF. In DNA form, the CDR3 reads TGTGCCAGCAGTTTTTCCCTGGCGGACTCCTACAATGAGCAGTTCTTC.

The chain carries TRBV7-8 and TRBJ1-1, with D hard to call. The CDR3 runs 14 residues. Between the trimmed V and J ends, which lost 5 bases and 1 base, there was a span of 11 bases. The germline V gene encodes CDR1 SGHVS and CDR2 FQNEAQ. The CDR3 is CASSQHERNTEAFF. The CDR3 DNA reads TGTGCCAGCAGCCAACACGAGCGGAACACTGAAGCTTTCTTT. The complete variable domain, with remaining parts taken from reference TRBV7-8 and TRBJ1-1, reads GAGVSQSPRYKVAKRGQDVALRCDPISGHVSLFWYQQALGQGPEFLTYFQNEAQLDKSGLPSDRFFAERPEGSVSTLKIQRTQQEDSAVYLCASSQHERNTEAFFGQGTRLTVV.

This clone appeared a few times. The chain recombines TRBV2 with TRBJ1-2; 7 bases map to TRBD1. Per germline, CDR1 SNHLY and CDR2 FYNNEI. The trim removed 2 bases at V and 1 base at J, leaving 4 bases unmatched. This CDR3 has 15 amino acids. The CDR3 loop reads CASSELTGINYGYTF. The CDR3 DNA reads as TGTGCCAGCAGTGAATTGACAGGGATTAACTATGGCTACACCTTC. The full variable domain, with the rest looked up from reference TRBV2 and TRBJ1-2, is EPEVTQTPSHQVTQMGQEVILRCVPISNHLYFYWYRQILGQKVEFLVSFYNNEISEKSEIFDDQFSVERPDGSNFTLKIRSTKLEDSAMYFCASSELTGINYGYTFGSGTRLTVV.

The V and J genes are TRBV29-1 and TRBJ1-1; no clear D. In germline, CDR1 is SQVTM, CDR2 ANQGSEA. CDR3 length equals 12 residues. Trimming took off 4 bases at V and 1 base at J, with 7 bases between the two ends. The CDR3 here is CSVARSNTEAFF. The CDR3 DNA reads TGCAGCGTTGCCAGGTCGAACACTGAAGCTTTCTTT.

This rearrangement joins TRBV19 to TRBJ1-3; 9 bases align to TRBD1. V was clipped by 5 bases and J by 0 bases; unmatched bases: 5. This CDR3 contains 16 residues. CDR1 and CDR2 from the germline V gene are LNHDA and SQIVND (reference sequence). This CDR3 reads CASSAGTGFSGNTIYF. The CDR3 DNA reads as TGTGCCAGTAGTGCTGGGACAGGGTTCTCTGGAAACACCATATATTTT.

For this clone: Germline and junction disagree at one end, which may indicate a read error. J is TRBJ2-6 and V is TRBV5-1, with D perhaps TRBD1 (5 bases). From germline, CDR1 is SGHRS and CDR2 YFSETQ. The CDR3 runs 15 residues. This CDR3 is CASSLGASGANGLTF. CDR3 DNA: TGCGCCAGCAGCTTGGGCGCCAGTGGGGCCAACGGCCTGACTTTC.

CDR3: CATSRDTGTSLADNEQFF. Written as DNA, the CDR3 is TGTGCCACCAGCAGAGATACGGGGACTAGCTTAGCGGACAATGAGCAGTTCTTC. V is TRBV15 and J is TRBJ2-1, with TRBD2 matching over 9 bases. The CDR3 has 18 residues. With 0 bases clipped from V and 5 bases from J, the junction kept 11 bases outside the gene matches. The V gene's germline CDR1 is LNHNV and CDR2 YYDKDF (reference sequence).

The CDR3 spells CASSGPGLAGTEQFF. As DNA, the CDR3 is TGCGCCAGCAGCGGGCCGGGACTAGCGGGAACGGAGCAGTTCTTC. The V gene is TRBV5-1, the J gene TRBJ2-1; 13 bases are a match to TRBD2. CDR1 and CDR2 (germline): SGHRS, YFSETQ. J was trimmed by 10 bases and V by 4 bases; bases with no gene match: 8. This CDR3 region has 15 residues.

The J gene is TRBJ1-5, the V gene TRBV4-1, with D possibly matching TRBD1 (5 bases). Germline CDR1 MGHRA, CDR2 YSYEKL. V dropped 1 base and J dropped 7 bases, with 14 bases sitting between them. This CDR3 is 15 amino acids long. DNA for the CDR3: TGCGCCAGCAGCCAAGGGCAGGGTCTTTACCAGCCCCAGCATTTT. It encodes CASSQGQGLYQPQHF.

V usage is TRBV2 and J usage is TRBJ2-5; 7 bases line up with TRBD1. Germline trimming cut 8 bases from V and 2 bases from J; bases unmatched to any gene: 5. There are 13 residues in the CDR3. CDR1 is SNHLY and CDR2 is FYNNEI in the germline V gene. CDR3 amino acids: CASGGQRQETQYF. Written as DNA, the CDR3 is TGTGCCAGCGGGGGACAGCGGCAAGAGACCCAGTACTTC.

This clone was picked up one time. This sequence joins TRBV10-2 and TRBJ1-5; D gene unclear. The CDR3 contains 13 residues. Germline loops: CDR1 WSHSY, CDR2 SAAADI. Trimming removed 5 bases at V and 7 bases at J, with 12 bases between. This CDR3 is CASSPRERQPQHF. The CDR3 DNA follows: TGCGCCAGCAGTCCGCGGGAGAGGCAGCCCCAGCATTTT.

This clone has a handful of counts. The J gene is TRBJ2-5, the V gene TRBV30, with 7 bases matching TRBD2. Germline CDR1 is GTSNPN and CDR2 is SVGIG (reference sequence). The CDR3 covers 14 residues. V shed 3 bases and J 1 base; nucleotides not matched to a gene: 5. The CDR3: CAWRRGRVQETQYF. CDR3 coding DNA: TGTGCCTGGAGACGGGGGAGGGTCCAAGAGACCCAGTACTTC.

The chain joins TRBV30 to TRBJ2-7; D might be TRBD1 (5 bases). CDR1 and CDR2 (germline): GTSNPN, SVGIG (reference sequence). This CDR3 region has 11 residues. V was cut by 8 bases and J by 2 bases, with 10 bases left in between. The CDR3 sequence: CAREQAYEQYF. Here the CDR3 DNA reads TGTGCCAGAGAACAGGCCTACGAGCAGTACTTC.

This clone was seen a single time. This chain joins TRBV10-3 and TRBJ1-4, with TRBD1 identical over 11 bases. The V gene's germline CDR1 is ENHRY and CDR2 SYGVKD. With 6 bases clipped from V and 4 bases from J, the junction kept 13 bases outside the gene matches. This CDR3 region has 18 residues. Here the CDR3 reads CAISASPGQGGDNEKLFF. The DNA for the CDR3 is TGTGCCATCAGCGCAAGTCCGGGACAGGGGGGGGATAATGAAAAACTGTTTTTT.

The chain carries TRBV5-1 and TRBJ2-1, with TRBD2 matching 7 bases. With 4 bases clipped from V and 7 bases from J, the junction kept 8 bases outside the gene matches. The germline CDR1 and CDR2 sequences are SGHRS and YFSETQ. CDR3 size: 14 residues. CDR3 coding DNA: TGCGCCAGCAGCATAGAAGCGGGAAGGAATGAGCAGTTCTTC. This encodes CASSIEAGRNEQFF.

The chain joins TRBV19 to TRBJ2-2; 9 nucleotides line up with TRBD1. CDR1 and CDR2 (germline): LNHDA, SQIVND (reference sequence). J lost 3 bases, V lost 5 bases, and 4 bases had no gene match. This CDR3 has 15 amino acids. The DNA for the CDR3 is TGTGCCAGTAGTCCGGGACAGGGATACACCGGGGAGCTGTTTTTT. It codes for CASSPGQGYTGELFF.

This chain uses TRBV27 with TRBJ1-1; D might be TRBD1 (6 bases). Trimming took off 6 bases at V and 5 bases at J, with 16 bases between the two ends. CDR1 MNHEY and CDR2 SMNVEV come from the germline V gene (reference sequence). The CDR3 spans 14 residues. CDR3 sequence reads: CASSFFRGETEAFF. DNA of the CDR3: TGTGCCAGCAGCTTTTTCAGGGGAGAAACTGAAGCTTTCTTT.

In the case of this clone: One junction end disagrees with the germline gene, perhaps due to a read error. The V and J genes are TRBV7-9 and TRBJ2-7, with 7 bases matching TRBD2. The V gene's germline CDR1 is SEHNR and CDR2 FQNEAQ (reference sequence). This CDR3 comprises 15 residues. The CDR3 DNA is TGTTCCAGCAGCGAAGCTAGCGGTACCACCTACGAGCAGTACTTC. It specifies CSSSEASGTTYEQYF. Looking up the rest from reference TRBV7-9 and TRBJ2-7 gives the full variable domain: DTGVSQNPRHKITKRGQNVTFRCDPISEHNRLYWYRQTLGQGPEFLTYFQNEAQLEKSRLLSDRFSAERPKGSFSTLEIQRTEQGDSAMYLCSSSEASGTTYEQYFGPGTRLTVT.

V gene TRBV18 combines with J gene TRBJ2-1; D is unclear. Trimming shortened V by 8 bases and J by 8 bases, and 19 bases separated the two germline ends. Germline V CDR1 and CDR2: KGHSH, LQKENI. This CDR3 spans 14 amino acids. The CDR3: CASQRIAAWDEQFF. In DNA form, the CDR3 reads TGTGCCAGCCAGCGAATCGCCGCTTGGGATGAGCAGTTCTTC. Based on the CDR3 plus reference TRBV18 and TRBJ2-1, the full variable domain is NAGVMQNPRHLVRRRGQEARLRCSPMKGHSHVYWYRQLPEEGLKFMVYLQKENIIDESGMPKERFSAEFPKEGPSILRIQQVVRGDSAAYFCASQRIAAWDEQFFGPGTRLTVL.